This T cell receptor (beta chain) was obtained from a study of cytomegalovirus exposure and HLA in healthy donors (dated by TCRdb to the late 2010s). Regarding the research as a whole: In an earlier analysis of under 750 of the donors, roughly 300 Gb of sequence data and 100 million or so unique TCR beta sequences from 180 million or so T cells were reported. Approximately 300 gigabases of sequencing data and tens of millions of unique TCR sequences were included in an early release covering about 600 HLA-typed donors. Among the approximately 430 genotyped donors, approximately 77% belonged to the genetic ancestry cluster associated with self-reported Caucasian donors. The study aimed to test whether signatures of past pathogen exposure could be identified by cataloging public T cell receptors. The study profiled the T cell repertoires of 500 to 800 subjects by immunosequencing and related them to cytomegalovirus serostatus. In addition to the first cohort of hundreds of subjects, a separate validation cohort of some 120 different subjects was used. The study combined high-throughput TCR immunosequencing, statistical association of individual TCRs with disease status, and machine learning to predict cytomegalovirus infection status. A later analysis re-analyzed previously published TCR beta repertoires from 600 to 850 donors and added high-resolution HLA genotyping to study TCR occurrence patterns. Rather than using new phenotypic data, the later analysis identified candidate immune exposures from TCR beta sequences and from how often those sequences occurred across donors. To decide whether each TCR beta V gene segment behaved as functional or pseudogenic, an earlier analysis of 587 of the donors relied on high-throughput TCR beta sequencing. Donor age, sex, ethnicity and CMV serostatus were compiled alongside the repertoire data. A later genetic analysis used genome-wide SNP genotypes for about three fifths of the 666 donors, treating that subset as a discovery cohort. Every discovery cohort repertoire had been produced on one sequencing platform. Class I and class II HLA loci were covered by the typing at four-digit resolution. The number of donors typed differed by locus, with roughly 629-640 for A, B, C, DRB1 and DQB1, around 520 for DQA1, nearly 610 for DPA1, and some 440 for DPB1. About five DR-DQ haplotypes were treated as single units for association and clustering because of strong linkage in the cohort. On average, over 200,000 unique TCR beta nucleotide sequences were sequenced per donor among 300 to 500 genotyped donors of the cohort, with roughly 19% of those sequences being non-productive. What the authors observed across the whole study: Because counts were too low, about 18 rarely observed V segments, including chromosome 9 orphons, were excluded from the earlier analysis of a few hundred of the donors. Most TCR sequences were observed very rarely across donors, whereas some public TCRs were present in many individuals. Compared with the roughly 710-donor mean, donors in an Asian-associated ancestry cluster had fewer N-insertions in productive TCRs, according to a later genetic analysis. In a later analysis, several top co-occurrence clusters were reported to appear linked to parvovirus B19, influenza, CMV and Epstein-Barr virus. In a later analysis, the rate of TCR association differed among HLA loci, with DRB1 alleles having the most associated TCRs and HLA-C alleles having the fewest. In a later genetic analysis, a missense DCLRE1C variant was associated with V-gene and J-gene trimming of TCR beta chains, and the association was replicated in an independent cohort. The study gave a list of 150 to 200 TCR beta chains associated with cytomegalovirus. A further reported finding was that TCR beta sequences accurately predicted the HLA-A and HLA-B alleles for most subjects in the first cohort. The authors suggested that the approach could potentially be generalized to other disease states and immunological phenotypes. In an earlier analysis of around 500 of the donors, most TCR beta V segments appeared in productive rearrangements about 90% or about 30% of the time, broadly matching IMGT annotations. Cytomegalovirus status was reported to be diagnosed by the classifier with high specificity and sensitivity in both the original and validation cohorts. Because HLA typing was missing for some donors at each locus, association tests included only the typed subset. A later analysis found that most CMV-associated TCR beta chains appeared HLA-restricted, with HLA associations seemingly driven largely by CMV exposure. Roughly uniform sequencing depth across donors was assumed in presence/absence analyses, although this assumption may not hold. A few of the identified cytomegalovirus-associated TCR beta chains were confirmed in vitro to be specific for cytomegalovirus antigens. At a false discovery rate of 0.05, a later analysis linked around 17,000 TCR beta sequences to specific HLA alleles. The 87-base-pair reads could not distinguish some IMGT-functional V segments, including TRBV6-2 and TRBV6-3, so those segments were excluded. CMV serostatus was the only immune exposure information available for the cohort. In a later analysis, HLA-associated TCR beta chains showed more clonal expansion and lower generation probabilities than non-associated chains that were equally common. Correlated functional status among segregating V segments might be attributable to linkage disequilibrium, but an unknown experimental factor could not be ruled out. When HLA alleles, especially DR and DQ, strongly co-occurred, attributing TCR associations to individual alleles was difficult. A group of highly shared sequence variants was considered likely to be a technical artifact of the sequencing pipeline. This cohort had only TCR beta chains sequenced, and the lack of alpha or paired-chain data limited which features could be detected.

The V end gives up 0 bases and the J end 6 bases, leaving 4 bases in the junction not matched to a gene. CDR1 and CDR2, per the germline V gene, are MNHEY and SVGAGI. From the cysteine up to the phenylalanine, the CDR3 has a length of 15 residues. Kept here is only the CDR3 DNA, which spans 45 bases and is read in frame from base 1. A note on this clone: It lacks a known antigen. Nothing much larger sits one base from this clone, and base qualities are not available.

In total, more than 500 healthy bone marrow donors made up the cohort. All cohort members were sampled while nominally healthy, although unrecorded immune exposures were likely present. The donor tested CMV seronegative and was one of the 352 seronegative cohort members. A peripheral blood sample was provided by each donor, and peripheral blood mononuclear cells were used for TCR beta sequencing. The Qiagen DNeasy Blood Extraction Kit was used to extract genomic DNA from the blood cell samples. Library preparation used the immunoSEQ multiplex PCR assay. For the multiplex PCR, a mixture combining 60 forward primers for TCR Vbeta segments and 13 reverse primers for TCR Jbeta segments was used. Amplification of the CDR3 region of rearranged TCR beta genes was performed with a multiplex PCR assay on genomic DNA. Amplified TCR beta libraries were sequenced as 87-base-pair reads on the Illumina HiSeq System. Per the source publication's procedure: A later analysis counted some 74 million unique TCR beta chains across the 600 to 850 repertoires, and around 12 million of these chains were shared by at least two donors. A nearest-neighbor algorithm error-corrected the raw reads and collapsed the reads into unique sequences, merging closely related sequences to remove PCR and sequencing errors. V, D and J gene segments were assigned by aligning CDR3 sequences to IMGT reference sequences. For a sequence to be retained, at least a six-nucleotide match to both a V gene segment and a J gene segment was required. Rearrangements were called productive when the CDR3 lacked stop codons and stayed in frame with V and J; all others were non-productive. Following IMGT convention, CDR3 was defined as the stretch from the second conserved V-encoded cysteine up to the conserved J-encoded phenylalanine. Sequences without an unambiguous match to a single V gene segment were excluded from the earlier analysis of about 600 of the donors. In an earlier analysis of 500 to 750 of the donors, V segments were called functional above 56.7% productive rearrangements and were called segregating when the between-donor standard deviation exceeded 5%. A statistical classification framework was developed to diagnose cytomegalovirus status using the catalog of TCR beta chain sequences. A later analysis assigned V and J genes by comparing TCR nucleotide sequences with IMGT/GENE-DB human TR gene sequences. Using the TCRdist pipeline, a later analysis assigned CDR3 sequences along with most-parsimonious VDJ recombination scenarios. In a later analysis, each TCR beta chain was defined by its CDR3 amino acid sequence together with its V-gene family, and reads lacking a unique V-gene family were excluded. As a way to deal with suspected cross-contamination and a sequencing artifact, a later analysis dropped under 600 nucleotide sequences that were highly shared and had low generation probability. In a later analysis, a clonal expansion index was calculated for each public chain from normalized within-repertoire ranks of inferred template counts. In a later analysis, generation probabilities were computed with a VDJ recombination model fitted to out-of-frame rearrangements, and the resulting probabilities were checked against IGoR. Hypergeometric tests were used in a later analysis to score TCR-TCR, TCR-HLA and TCR-CMV co-occurrence, with a repertoire-size bias correction applied to the TCR pairs. A later analysis estimated false discovery rates by permuting HLA or CMV assignments 20 times. In a later analysis, co-occurring TCRs were grouped using DBSCAN, and TCRdist sequence similarity was added for clustering within HLA-allele-positive subsets. Co-occurrence clustering excluded repertoires with fewer than 30,000 or more than 120,000 public chains, plus five with anomalous nucleotide sharing. The source is immuneACCESS, and TCRdb retained only in-frame sequences with V and J called. Part of the clones is not carried over; for the studies checked, unresolved V genes explain less than half of this, and the remainder is unexplained. V, J and clone size are taken as reported in that table, and D and trimming were inferred from the DNA itself. The table for this sample lists about 160,000 clones; approximately 79% of them were counted only once. Under 2.5% of the sample goes to the ten largest clones.

Rearrangement joined TRBV6-5 to TRBJ2-1, with TRBD2 matching 8 junction bases. The sequenced sample was PBMCs. This TCR was recovered from a middle-aged man in good health and CMV-seronegative. The CDR3 has the sequence CASSYSGGRINEQFF. The bases read TGTGCCAGCAGTTACTCGGGCGGGAGGATCAATGAGCAGTTCTTC.